Following are 13 T cell receptor beta chains from one sample sequenced in a study of blood T cell repertoires in COVID-19. Method: immunoSEQ multiplex PCR; TCRdb's copy keeps in-frame clones and lacks some. The data contain approximately 220,000 clones, under 90% of them singletons. Sequenced input: PBMCs or T cells enriched from blood (not recorded which). These receptors were taken from a woman aged 25-40 years with acute COVID-19.

The CDR3 DNA reads TGTGCCAGTAGCCCTTCGGGGGACCATCAGCCCCAGCATTTT. Translated, it gives CASSPSGDHQPQHF. This rearrangement joins TRBV19 to TRBJ1-5; TRBD1 is a possible D gene (5 bases). Germline V lookup: CDR1 LNHDA, CDR2 SQIVND (reference sequence). The CDR3 spans 14 residues. V was clipped by 6 bases and J by 5 bases, with 14 bases between them. The variable domain in full, with the rest retrieved from reference TRBV19 and TRBJ1-5, is DGGITQSPKYLFRKEGQNVTLSCEQNLNHDAMYWYRQDPGQGLRLIYYSQIVNDFQKGDIAEGYSVSREKKESFPLTVTSAQKNPTAFYLCASSPSGDHQPQHFGDGTRLSIL.

V gene TRBV19 combines with J gene TRBJ1-2; 8 bases align to TRBD1. The CDR3 length is 17 residues. V gave up 5 bases and J gave up 2 bases; unmatched junction bases: 13. Germline loops: CDR1 LNHDA, CDR2 SQIVND (reference sequence). DNA for the CDR3: TGTGCCAGTAGTCCGTTGACCGGGACAGGAGCAAACTATGGCTACACCTTC. It translates to CASSPLTGTGANYGYTF.

This rearrangement joins TRBV2 to TRBJ2-1; 10 bases fit TRBD2. The V segment lost 8 bases and the J segment 4 bases; nucleotides outside the gene matches: 5. This CDR3 spans 14 amino acids. Per the germline V gene, CDR1 is SNHLY and CDR2 is FYNNEI. For the CDR3, the DNA is TGTGCCAGCTCGGGACTAGCGAGATACAATGAGCAGTTCTTC. This translates into CASSGLARYNEQFF.

The chain links TRBV3-1 (or the pseudogene TRBV3-2) to TRBJ2-7, with 7 nucleotides matching TRBD2. Trimming cost V 3 bases and J 4 bases; bases outside gene matches: 6. The length of the CDR3 is 14 residues. Germline loops: CDR1 LGHDT, CDR2 YNNKEL (reference sequence). The CDR3, as DNA: TGTGCCAGCAGCCAGGGGGGGGAACAGTACGAGCAGTACTTC. Translation: CASSQGGEQYEQYF.

The chain uses TRBV3-1 (or the pseudogene TRBV3-2) and TRBJ1-1; D remains ambiguous. Germline CDR1 reads LGHDT; CDR2 reads YNNKEL (reference sequence). Deletions cut 3 bases from V and 1 base from J, with 6 bases between. The CDR3 sequence is 13 residues long. CDR3 region: CASSHGGNTEAFF. The CDR3 nucleotides are TGTGCCAGCAGCCATGGCGGGAACACTGAAGCTTTCTTT.

The chain employs TRBV6-5 and TRBJ1-6; D is unresolved. Germline-derived CDR1 and CDR2 are MNHEY and SVGAGI. The CDR3 is 14 amino acids. V lost 6 bases and J 11 bases, leaving 17 bases between the germline ends. DNA for the CDR3: TGTGCCAGCAGCCCCGGGATGGCTGGGACACCCCTCCACTTT. Its protein is CASSPGMAGTPLHF.

The genes are TRBV9 and TRBJ2-3, with 12 nucleotides matching TRBD2. V shed 3 bases, J shed 4 bases, and the junction held 15 bases outside the gene matches. CDR1 and CDR2 (germline): SGDLS, YYNGEE. This CDR3 comprises 19 residues. The CDR3 spells CASSERLASGGAWSDTQYF. The CDR3 region has the DNA TGTGCCAGCAGCGAGAGGTTGGCTAGCGGGGGGGCGTGGTCAGATACGCAGTATTTT.

The sample holds a few counts of this clone. The gene calls are TRBV10-1 and TRBJ2-7; 7 bases are a match to TRBD1. Germline CDR1 and CDR2: WNHNN and SYGVQD (reference sequence). The CDR3 runs to 14 residues. With 3 bases clipped from V and 0 bases from J, the junction kept 2 bases outside the gene matches. The CDR3 here is CASSDAGGSYEQYF. CDR3 nucleotide sequence: TGCGCCAGCAGTGACGCAGGGGGCTCCTACGAGCAGTACTTC.

The V call is TRBV6-1, the J call TRBJ1-5; TRBD1 aligns across 9 bases. V was clipped by 2 bases and J by 5 bases; unmatched bases: 13. CDR3 length: 18 amino acids. The germline gives CDR1 MNHNS, CDR2 SASEGT. The CDR3 DNA follows: TGTGCCAGCAGTGAAAGAGGGACAGGGAGGAGAACGGATCAGCCCCAGCATTTT. Amino acids: CASSERGTGRRTDQPQHF.

Points on this clone: Additional DNA sequences in this sample encode the identical CDR3. J is TRBJ2-1 and V is TRBV5-4; the D gene is possibly TRBD2 (7 bases). Per germline, CDR1 SGHNT and CDR2 YYREEE (reference sequence). The ends were cut back, 1 base at V and 7 bases at J, with 9 bases in the middle. This CDR3 contains 13 residues. CDR3 coding DNA: TGTGCCAGCAGCTTGAGGGGGGGAAATGAGCAGTTCTTC. This gives the protein CASSLRGGNEQFF.

This sequence joins TRBV7-2 and TRBJ2-7; 7 positions agree with TRBD1. The V gene's germline CDR1 is SGHTA and CDR2 FQGNSA. The junction had 5 bases not matched to a gene; V was cut back by 5 bases and J by 1 base. The CDR3 has 14 residues. This chain's CDR3 is CASSRRQGSYEQYF. CDR3 DNA: TGTGCCAGCAGCCGCCGACAGGGATCCTACGAGCAGTACTTC.

The chain combines TRBV19 with TRBJ2-7; unclear D gene. The CDR3 is made up of 12 amino acids. Trimming stripped 4 bases from V and 3 bases from J, with 7 bases between. CDR1 is LNHDA and CDR2 is SQIVND in the germline V gene (reference sequence). CDR3 sequence reads: CASSTNGYEQYF. The CDR3 region has the DNA TGTGCCAGTAGTACGAACGGCTACGAGCAGTACTTC.

This clone was recorded at least ten times. The V call is TRBV25-1, the J call TRBJ2-2; 7 bases are shared with TRBD1. V lost 2 bases to trimming and J lost 6 bases; unmatched junction nucleotides: 9. The V gene's germline CDR1 is MGHDK and CDR2 SYGVNS. The length of the CDR3 is 16 residues. The CDR3 spells CASSETDRARAGELFF. The CDR3 nucleotides are TGTGCCAGCAGTGAAACCGACAGGGCGAGGGCCGGGGAGCTGTTTTTT.